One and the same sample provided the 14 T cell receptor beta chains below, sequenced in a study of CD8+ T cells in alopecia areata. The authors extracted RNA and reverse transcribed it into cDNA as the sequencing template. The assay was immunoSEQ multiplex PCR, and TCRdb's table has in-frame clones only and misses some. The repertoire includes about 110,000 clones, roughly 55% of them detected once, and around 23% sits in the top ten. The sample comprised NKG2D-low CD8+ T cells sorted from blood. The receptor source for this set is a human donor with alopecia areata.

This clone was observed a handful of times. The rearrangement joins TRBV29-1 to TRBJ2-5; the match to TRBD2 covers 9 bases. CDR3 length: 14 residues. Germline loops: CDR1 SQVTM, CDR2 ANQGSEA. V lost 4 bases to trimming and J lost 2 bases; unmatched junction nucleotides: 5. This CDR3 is CSVVSGGLQETQYF. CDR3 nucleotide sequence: TGCAGCGTTGTTAGCGGGGGCCTTCAAGAGACCCAGTACTTC.

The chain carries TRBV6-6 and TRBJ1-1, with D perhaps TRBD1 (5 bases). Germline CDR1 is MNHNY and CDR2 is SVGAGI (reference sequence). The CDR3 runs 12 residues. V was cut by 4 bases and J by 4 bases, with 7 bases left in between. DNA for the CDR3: TGTGCCAGCAGTTCAGGGATCACTGAAGCTTTCTTT. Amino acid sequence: CASSSGITEAFF.

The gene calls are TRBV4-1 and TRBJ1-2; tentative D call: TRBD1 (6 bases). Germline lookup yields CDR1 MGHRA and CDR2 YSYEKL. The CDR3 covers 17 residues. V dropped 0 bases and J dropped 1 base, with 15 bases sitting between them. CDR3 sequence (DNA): TGCGCCAGCAGCCAAGAAGGGGGACTCTCAATTAACTATGGCTACACCTTC. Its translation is CASSQEGGLSINYGYTF.

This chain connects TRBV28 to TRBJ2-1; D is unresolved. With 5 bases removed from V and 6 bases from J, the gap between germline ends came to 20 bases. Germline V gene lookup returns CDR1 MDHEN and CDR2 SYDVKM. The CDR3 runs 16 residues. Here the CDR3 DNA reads TGTGCCAGCAGTACCACCGTTGGTAGAAACTCCAATGAGCAGTTCTTC. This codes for CASSTTVGRNSNEQFF.

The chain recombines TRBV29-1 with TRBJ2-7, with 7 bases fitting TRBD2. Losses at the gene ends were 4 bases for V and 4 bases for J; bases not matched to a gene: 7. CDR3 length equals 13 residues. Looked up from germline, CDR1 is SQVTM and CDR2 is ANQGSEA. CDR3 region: CSVGGGNVYEQYF. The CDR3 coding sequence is TGCAGCGTTGGCGGGGGTAATGTGTACGAGCAGTACTTC.

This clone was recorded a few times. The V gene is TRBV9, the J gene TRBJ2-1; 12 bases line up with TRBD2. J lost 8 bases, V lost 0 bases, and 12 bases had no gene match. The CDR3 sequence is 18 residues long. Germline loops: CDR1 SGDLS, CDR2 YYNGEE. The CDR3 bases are TGTGCCAGCAGCGTAGAAAGCCTAGCGGGAGGGCCGTGGCATGAGCAGTTCTTC. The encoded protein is CASSVESLAGGPWHEQFF.

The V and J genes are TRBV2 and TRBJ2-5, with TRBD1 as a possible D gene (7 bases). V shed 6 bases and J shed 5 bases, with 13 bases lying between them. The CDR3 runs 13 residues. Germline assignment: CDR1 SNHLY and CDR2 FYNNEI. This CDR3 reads CASRAGQRETQYF. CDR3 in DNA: TGTGCCAGCAGGGCGGGACAGAGGGAGACCCAGTACTTC.

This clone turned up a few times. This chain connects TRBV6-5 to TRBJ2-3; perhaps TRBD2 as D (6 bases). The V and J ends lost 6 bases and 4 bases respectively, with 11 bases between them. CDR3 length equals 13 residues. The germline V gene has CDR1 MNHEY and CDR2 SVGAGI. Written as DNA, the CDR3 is TGTGCCAGCAGCTATTCTAGCGCAGATACGCAGTATTTT. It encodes CASSYSSADTQYF.

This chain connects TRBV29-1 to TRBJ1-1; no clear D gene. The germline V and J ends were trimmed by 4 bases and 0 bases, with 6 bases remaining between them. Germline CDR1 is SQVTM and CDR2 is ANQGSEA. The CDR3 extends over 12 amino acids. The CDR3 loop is CSVVALNTEAFF. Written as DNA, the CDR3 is TGCAGCGTTGTTGCCCTGAACACTGAAGCTTTCTTT.

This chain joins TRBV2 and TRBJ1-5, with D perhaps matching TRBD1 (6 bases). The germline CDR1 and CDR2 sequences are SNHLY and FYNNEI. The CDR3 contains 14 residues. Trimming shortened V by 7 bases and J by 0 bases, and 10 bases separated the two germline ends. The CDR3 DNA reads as TGTGCCAGCATGGGGGGCTATAGCAATCAGCCCCAGCATTTT. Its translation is CASMGGYSNQPQHF.

CDR3 in DNA: TGTGCCTGGAGCCCCTTGGGGAGCTCAAGCTCCTACGAGCAGTACTTC. Translation: CAWSPLGSSSSYEQYF. This chain connects TRBV30 to TRBJ2-7, with a weak D call TRBD2 (5 bases). Germline loops: CDR1 GTSNPN, CDR2 SVGIG (reference sequence). Trimming took 3 bases from V and 0 from J, leaving 18 bases between them. The CDR3 extends over 16 amino acids. Supplemented by reference TRBV30 and TRBJ2-7, the full variable domain reads SQTIHQWPATLVQPVGSPLSLECTVEGTSNPNLYWYRQAAGRGLQLLFYSVGIGQISSEVPQNLSASRPQDRQFILSSKKLLLSDSGFYLCAWSPLGSSSSYEQYFGPGTRLTVT.

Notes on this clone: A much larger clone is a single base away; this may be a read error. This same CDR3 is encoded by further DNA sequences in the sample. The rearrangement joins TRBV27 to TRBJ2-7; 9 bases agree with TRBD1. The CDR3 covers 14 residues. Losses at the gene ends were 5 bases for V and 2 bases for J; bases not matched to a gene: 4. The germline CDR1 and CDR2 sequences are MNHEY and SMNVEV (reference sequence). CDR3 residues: CASSPGQGAYEQYF. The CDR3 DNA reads TGTGCCAGCAGTCCGGGACAGGGCGCCTACGAGCAGTACTTC.

The CDR3 bases are TGTGCCAGCAGTTACCAGATTAGCGGAAACTACGAGCAGTACTTC. Protein product: CASSYQISGNYEQYF. This sequence joins TRBV27 and TRBJ2-7; tentatively, D is TRBD2 (6 bases). The length of the CDR3 is 15 residues. The V gene lost 4 bases and the J gene lost 3 bases, with 16 bases spanning the gap. In germline, CDR1 is MNHEY, CDR2 SMNVEV (reference sequence).

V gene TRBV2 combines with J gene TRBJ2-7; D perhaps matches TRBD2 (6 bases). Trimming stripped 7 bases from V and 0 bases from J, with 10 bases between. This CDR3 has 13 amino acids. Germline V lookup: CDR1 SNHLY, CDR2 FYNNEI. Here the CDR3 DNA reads TGTGCCAGCATGCTAGCGTCCTCCTACGAGCAGTACTTC. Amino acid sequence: CASMLASSYEQYF.